The 15 T cell receptor beta chains below were found in one sample sequenced in a study of shared clonotypes between healthy human individuals. Naive CD8 cells lacked CD45RO, underwent positive selection for CCR7 and left out terminally differentiated effector memory CD45RA+ cells. Method: immunoSEQ multiplex PCR; TCRdb's copy keeps in-frame clones and lacks some. Of hundreds of thousands of clones listed, roughly 98% are singletons. Sequenced input: naive CD8+ T cells sorted from blood. These receptors originate from a man younger than 45 in good health.

The CDR3: CASSDRTSGRYEQYF. CDR3 coding DNA: TGTGCCAGTAGTGACCGGACTAGCGGGAGATACGAGCAGTACTTC. The chain carries TRBV19 and TRBJ2-7; 13 bases are shared with TRBD2. J gave up 4 bases and V 5 bases, and 5 bases lay outside the gene matches. The germline V gene encodes CDR1 LNHDA and CDR2 SQIVND (reference sequence). The CDR3 runs 15 residues.

The chain recombines TRBV2 with TRBJ1-4, with D tentatively TRBD1 (5 bases). V gave up 2 bases and J gave up 7 bases, with 11 bases separating them. Germline-derived CDR1 and CDR2 are SNHLY and FYNNEI. The CDR3 has 14 residues. The DNA of the CDR3 is TGTGCCAGCAGTGAACCCAGGGTTAGTGAAAAACTGTTTTTT. Translation gives CASSEPRVSEKLFF.

The rearrangement links TRBV5-6 to TRBJ2-1; 8 positions agree with TRBD2. Germline assignment: CDR1 SGHDT and CDR2 YYEEEE. This CDR3 region has 19 residues. V was pared by 4 bases and J by 3 bases, with 18 bases of the junction left unmatched. The CDR3 loop is CASSHDKSGSVPDYNEQFF. The CDR3 bases are TGTGCCAGCAGCCACGACAAAAGCGGGAGCGTACCGGACTACAATGAGCAGTTCTTC.

This chain connects TRBV29-1 to TRBJ2-7; D call uncertain. The germline V gene encodes CDR1 SQVTM and CDR2 ANQGSEA. With 4 bases removed from V and 0 bases from J, the gap between germline ends came to 10 bases. CDR3 length equals 13 residues. This CDR3 reads CSVVGGFSYEQYF. The DNA of the CDR3 is TGCAGCGTTGTGGGTGGATTCTCCTACGAGCAGTACTTC.

The chain is built from TRBV10-3 and TRBJ2-1, with TRBD1 identical over 9 bases. CDR1 and CDR2 from the germline V gene are ENHRY and SYGVKD. The CDR3 has 17 amino acids. Losses at the gene ends were 10 bases for V and 8 bases for J; bases not matched to a gene: 21. In DNA form, the CDR3 reads TGTGCCACCACAGGGGGCACCCCTCCGGGCCGTGGAGATGAGCAGTTCTTC. Amino acid sequence: CATTGGTPPGRGDEQFF.

The chain recombines TRBV7-3 with TRBJ2-1, with 7 nucleotides matching TRBD1. Germline loops: CDR1 SGHTA, CDR2 FQGTGA. This CDR3 region has 16 residues. V dropped 2 bases and J dropped 4; count of bases not matched to a gene: 8. The CDR3 here is CASSLGGRGIYNEQFF. CDR3 DNA: TGTGCCAGCAGCTTAGGTGGCAGGGGGATTTACAATGAGCAGTTCTTC.

The DNA for the CDR3 is TGCAGCGTTGACGCGTCAGCTCTCACAGATACGCAGTATTTT. Protein: CSVDASALTDTQYF. V is TRBV29-1 and J is TRBJ2-3, with D unresolved. Germline V gene lookup returns CDR1 SQVTM and CDR2 ANQGSEA. The CDR3 has 14 residues. Trimming left V 3 bases short and J 2 bases short, with 12 bases between.

The chain recombines TRBV11-2 with TRBJ2-7; D not certain. In germline, CDR1 is SGHAT, CDR2 FQNNGV. CDR3 length: 12 amino acids. V gave up 3 bases and J gave up 1 base, with 4 bases separating them. DNA for the CDR3: TGTGCCAGCAGCTTTGAGTCCTACGAGCAGTACTTC. Amino acid sequence: CASSFESYEQYF.

V is TRBV30 and J is TRBJ2-7; 9 positions match TRBD1. The germline gives CDR1 GTSNPN, CDR2 SVGIG (reference sequence). J was trimmed by 2 bases and V by 7 bases; bases with no gene match: 6. The CDR3 sequence is 13 residues long. The DNA of the CDR3 is TGTGCCTCAGCAACAGGGGGCCCCTACGAGCAGTACTTC. This translates into CASATGGPYEQYF.

This chain connects TRBV27 to TRBJ2-1; a possible D gene is TRBD2 (6 bases). Germline V gene sequence: CDR1 MNHEY, CDR2 SMNVEV (reference sequence). The V and J ends lost 2 bases and 9 bases respectively, with 11 bases between them. The CDR3 length is 13 residues. The DNA of the CDR3 is TGTGCCAGCAGTTTAATCGGGGGTAGTGAGCAGTTCTTC. Translated: CASSLIGGSEQFF.

The rearrangement joins TRBV27 to TRBJ2-3, with D possibly matching TRBD2 (6 bases). V was pared by 6 bases and J by 5 bases, with 18 bases between. CDR1 and CDR2 from the germline V gene are MNHEY and SMNVEV (reference sequence). The CDR3 runs to 15 residues. The CDR3 nucleotides are TGTGCCAGCAGCTCAACGGGGGACTGGGGAGATACGCAGTATTTT. Translated: CASSSTGDWGDTQYF.

The chain carries TRBV9 and TRBJ2-2; a weak D match, TRBD2 (5 bases). The CDR3 runs to 15 residues. Trimming shortened V by 0 bases and J by 7 bases, and 13 bases separated the two germline ends. Germline CDR1 SGDLS, CDR2 YYNGEE. The CDR3 loop is CASSVAGLDGGELFF. The CDR3 DNA sequence: TGTGCCAGCAGCGTAGCCGGACTGGACGGCGGGGAGCTGTTTTTT.

This rearrangement joins TRBV11-3 to TRBJ2-1, with 9 bases lining up with TRBD1. There are 14 residues in the CDR3. Germline-derived CDR1 and CDR2 are SGHNT and YENEEA. V lost 5 bases and J lost 7; bases outside the gene matches: 6. The CDR3 loop is CASSLWTGENEQFF. CDR3 DNA sequence: TGTGCCAGCAGCCTTTGGACAGGGGAAAATGAGCAGTTCTTC.

This chain uses TRBV7-3 with TRBJ2-1; 9 bases are shared with TRBD2. The CDR3 is 14 residues long. V dropped 6 bases and J dropped 3; count of bases not matched to a gene: 3. Germline V lookup: CDR1 SGHTA, CDR2 FQGTGA. The CDR3 loop reads CASSSSGGYNEQFF. The CDR3 DNA sequence: TGTGCCAGCAGTAGTAGCGGGGGCTACAATGAGCAGTTCTTC.

This rearrangement joins TRBV7-9 to TRBJ2-2, with 7 bases fitting TRBD2. In germline, CDR1 is SEHNR, CDR2 FQNEAQ (reference sequence). V dropped 5 bases and J dropped 0; count of bases not matched to a gene: 9. The CDR3 has 17 amino acids. DNA of the CDR3: TGTGCCAGCAGCCCCGCGCTAGCGGAACCGAACACCGGGGAGCTGTTTTTT. It codes for CASSPALAEPNTGELFF.